This T cell receptor (beta chain) originates from a study of T cell responses to AZD1222 COVID-19 vaccine. Study conclusions and caveats: The peak T cell response came first, and repertoires were sampled only after it. Spike-specific TCR repertoires showed rising breadth and depth after two AZD1222 doses.

Sequencing used immunoSEQ multiplex PCR; TCRdb keeps in-frame clones, though not all of them. This table holds 57,000 or so clones, 85% found once. As for this clone: Antigen unknown.

Germline assignment: CDR1 SGHRS and CDR2 YFSETQ. CDR3 length equals 16 residues. Trimming cost V 4 bases and J 7 bases; bases outside gene matches: 11. The receptor was derived from an adult in good health. Sample: peripheral blood, taken on day 0 of MenACWY control vaccination. The chain combines TRBV5-1 with TRBJ1-2; TRBD1 matches 12 bases. Here the CDR3 DNA reads TGCGCCAGCAGCCTAACGCCGGGACAGGGGGCATTTGGCTACACCTTC. This sequence encodes CASSLTPGQGAFGYTF.